These 21 T cell receptor beta chains were all obtained from the same sample, sequenced in a study of CXCR3-negative and CXCR3-positive naive CD8 T cells. Preparation of TRB cDNA libraries relied on 5' RACE carrying UMI labels. TCRdb reanalyzed the 5' RACE reads and collapses them to one entry per CDR3 protein, without DNA. The sample has tens of thousands of distinct CDR3 sequences. Sequenced input: memory CD8+ T cells from blood. Source of these receptors: a human donor in good health. Some clones in this sample may be carry-over from other donors' samples.

The chain combines TRBV5-4 with TRBJ2-7; the D gene TCRdb calls, TRBD1, cannot be checked with no DNA. This CDR3 is 16 amino acids long. Germline CDR1 and CDR2: SGHNT and YYREEE (reference sequence). The CDR3 loop is CASSLEIGGAIYEQYF.

The chain has TRBV3-1 and TRBJ2-2; TCRdb picks TRBD1, but there is no DNA to check that call. Germline CDR1 LGHDT, CDR2 YNNKEL (reference sequence). The CDR3 is 16 residues long. The CDR3: CASSQDPGGSAGELFF.

V gene TRBV4-3 combines with J gene TRBJ1-2. CDR3 size: 17 residues. The germline CDR1 and CDR2 sequences are LGHNA and YSLEER. The CDR3 reads CASSQDQTGIAGYGYTF.

The genes are TRBV7-2 and TRBJ2-3. Germline V gene sequence: CDR1 SGHTA, CDR2 FQGNSA. The CDR3 loop spans 14 amino acids. CDR3 sequence reads: CASSLVDDTDTQYF.

The J gene is TRBJ2-2, the V gene TRBV28; TCRdb reports TRBD1, a call that lacks DNA to check it against. Germline V gives CDR1 MDHEN, CDR2 SYDVKM. The CDR3 runs 14 residues. CDR3 sequence: CASSRTGETGELFF.

The chain links TRBV6-4 to TRBJ2-3; the D call of TRBD2 rests on TCRdb alone, since no DNA is present to check it. In germline, CDR1 is MRHNA, CDR2 SNTAGT. The CDR3 is 14 residues long. CDR3 sequence reads: CASSARGGTDTQYF.

The rearrangement links TRBV5-1 to TRBJ2-7. CDR1 is SGHRS and CDR2 is YFSETQ in the germline V gene. This CDR3 is built from 11 residues. This CDR3 reads CASSSAYEQYF.

The V call is TRBV7-9, the J call TRBJ2-1. The germline V gene encodes CDR1 SEHNR and CDR2 FQNEAQ (reference sequence). The CDR3 runs to 13 residues. CDR3: CASSLVGYNEQFF.

The CDR3 region is CASSGTAASTDTQYF. The rearrangement links TRBV7-2 to TRBJ2-3. The CDR3 is 15 residues long. Per the germline V gene, CDR1 is SGHTA and CDR2 is FQGNSA.

CDR3 region: CASSSNMNTEAFF. The chain joins TRBV7-7 to TRBJ1-1. The CDR3 loop spans 13 amino acids. CDR1 and CDR2 (germline): SSHAT, FNYEAQ (reference sequence).

The CDR3 protein is CSVEREGAVPTDTQYF. V usage is TRBV29-1 and J usage is TRBJ2-3; TCRdb's D gene call, TRBD2, goes unchecked for lack of DNA. The CDR3 sequence is 16 residues long. In germline, CDR1 is SQVTM, CDR2 ANQGSEA.

The rearrangement joins TRBV7-3 to TRBJ2-7; TCRdb calls TRBD1, which cannot be checked without DNA. Germline values: CDR1 SGHTA, CDR2 FQGTGA. The CDR3 loop spans 14 amino acids. CDR3 sequence reads: CASSQNPRGDEQYF.

J is TRBJ2-1 and V is TRBV10-3; TCRdb gives TRBD1 as the D gene, but with no DNA this cannot be confirmed. CDR1 and CDR2 (germline): ENHRY, SYGVKD. The CDR3 totals 17 residues. The CDR3 protein is CAVSDLGGPSSYNEQFF.

This chain uses TRBV7-9 with TRBJ1-2; TCRdb's D call, TRBD1, is unchecked because there is no DNA. The CDR3 consists of 13 residues. Germline V lookup: CDR1 SEHNR, CDR2 FQNEAQ (reference sequence). This CDR3 is CASSRTGKNGYTF.

This rearrangement joins TRBV28 to TRBJ1-6; lacking DNA, the TRBD1 call made by TCRdb goes unchecked. CDR3 length equals 12 residues. CDR1 and CDR2 from the germline V gene are MDHEN and SYDVKM. CDR3 sequence reads: CASTPPHGPLHF.

V usage is TRBV20-1 and J usage is TRBJ2-7; checking the TCRdb D call of TRBD2 is not possible without DNA. The CDR3 runs to 15 residues. CDR1 and CDR2 from the germline V gene are DFQATT and SNEGSKA (reference sequence). The CDR3 sequence: CSARELAGDSYEQYF.

The chain uses TRBV12-5 and TRBJ1-1; TCRdb returns TRBD1, unconfirmable since there is no DNA. Germline CDR1 and CDR2: LGHNT and FRNRAP. This CDR3 region has 13 residues. The CDR3 sequence is CASGLVNTGEAFF.

The chain employs TRBV29-1 and TRBJ1-1; TCRdb selects TRBD1, and the lack of DNA leaves this call unchecked. The CDR3 consists of 13 residues. CDR1 SQVTM and CDR2 ANQGSEA come from the germline V gene. CDR3: CSVLGQPNTEAFF.

CDR3 in amino acids: CASSISSGGRSYNEQFF. The chain joins TRBV19 to TRBJ2-1; without DNA, the TCRdb call of TRBD2 cannot be checked. CDR1 and CDR2 (germline): LNHDA, SQIVND (reference sequence). The CDR3 length is 17 residues.

This chain connects TRBV20-1 to TRBJ1-5; without DNA, the TCRdb call of TRBD1 cannot be checked. The CDR3 extends over 17 amino acids. In germline, CDR1 is DFQATT, CDR2 SNEGSKA (reference sequence). CDR3 residues: CSARRDRDSYSNQPQHF.

V gene TRBV28 combines with J gene TRBJ2-1; TCRdb picks TRBD1, but there is no DNA to check that call. The CDR3 is 14 residues long. Germline V CDR1 and CDR2: MDHEN, SYDVKM. The CDR3 is CASSSSGTVDEQFF.